This T cell receptor (beta chain) was sequenced for a study of post-analysis software for immune sequencing data. Study-wide points: Higher frequency in patients than in controls was seen for five TRBV segments, with TRBV5-6, TRBV5-1 and TRBV20-1 among them. F-measure co-clustering was strong for batch-matched samples. Multiple sclerosis patients had significantly lower normalized Chao1 diversity than controls.

The V and J ends lost 5 bases and 3 bases, in that order; junction bases with no gene match: 8. The V gene's germline CDR1 is DFQATT and CDR2 SNEGSKA (reference sequence). The CDR3 loop spans 14 amino acids. With regard to this clonotype: The antigen is unknown.

Researchers reported that TCR beta cDNA libraries carried unique molecular identifiers. One entry per CDR3 protein, called by TCRdb with MiXCR from the PCR reads. The repertoire holds fewer than 900,000 distinct CDR3 sequences, about 45% seen once, with just under 5% in the top ten. This TCR was sampled from a girl aged 5-17 years with multiple sclerosis. V gene TRBV20-1 combines with J gene TRBJ2-3; 7 bases are a match to TRBD1. The sample consisted of blood. CDR3 coding DNA: TGCAGTGCTGGCGCCAGGGGGATGACAGATACGCAGTATTTT. Its translation is CSAGARGMTDTQYF.